The T cell receptor beta chain described here comes from a study of identical twins. This clonotype was detected many times. The antigen is not known. Findings and limits, study-wide: Findings came from cross-sectional statistics, without long-term follow-up of donors.

Healthy Caucasian donors formed the entire cohort. TCRdb used MiXCR to reprocess the 5' RACE reads, holding one entry per CDR3 protein. The table records 500,000 to 600,000 distinct CDR3 sequences, roughly a fifth of them present only once. A further study also used this sample, focusing on T cells expressing NK-cell markers. As reported in that work: Of CD8+ T cells, about 1.0-8% belonged to dominant NKG2C+ clonotypes in several donors. The same clonotypes also predominated in the CD3+CD56-NKG2C+ fraction of several donors.

This receptor was taken from a woman aged 18-29 years in good health. Sequencing was performed on CD4+ T cells sorted from blood.

CDR3 bases: TGTGCCAGCAGCTTATTAGTACCCAGGGTCGGGTACGAGCAGTACTTC. This encodes CASSLLVPRVGYEQYF. The chain joins TRBV7-8 to TRBJ2-7; TRBD1 is a possible D gene (5 bases). The V gene lost 2 bases and the J gene lost 4 bases, with 18 bases spanning the gap. Per germline, CDR1 SGHVS and CDR2 FQNEAQ. The CDR3 totals 16 residues.